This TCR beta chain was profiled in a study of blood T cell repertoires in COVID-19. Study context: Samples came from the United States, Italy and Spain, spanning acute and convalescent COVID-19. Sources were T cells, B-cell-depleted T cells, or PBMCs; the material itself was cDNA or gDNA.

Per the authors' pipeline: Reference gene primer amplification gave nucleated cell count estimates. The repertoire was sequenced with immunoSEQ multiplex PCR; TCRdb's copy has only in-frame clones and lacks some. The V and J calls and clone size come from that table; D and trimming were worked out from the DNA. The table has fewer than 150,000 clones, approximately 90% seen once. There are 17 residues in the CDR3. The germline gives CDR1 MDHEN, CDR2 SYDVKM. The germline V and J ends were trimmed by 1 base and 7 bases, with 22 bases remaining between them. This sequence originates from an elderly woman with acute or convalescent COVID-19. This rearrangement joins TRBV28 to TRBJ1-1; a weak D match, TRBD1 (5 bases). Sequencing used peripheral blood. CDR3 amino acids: CASSLFGAGGLGGEAFF. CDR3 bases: TGTGCCAGCAGTTTATTTGGGGCCGGAGGGCTCGGGGGTGAAGCTTTCTTT.